In its sample, the clone carrying this TCR beta chain was seen many times. Other DNA sequences within the sample encode an identical CDR3. These data come from a study of blood T cell repertoires in COVID-19. About the research overall: COVID-19 samples collected from the United States, Italy and Spain covered acute and convalescent phases. Sample material is recorded as cDNA or gDNA derived from T cells, B-cell-depleted T cells, or PBMCs.

V lost 1 base to trimming and J lost 2 bases, with 6 bases between them. Germline V gene lookup returns CDR1 SEHNR and CDR2 FQNEAQ (reference sequence). This CDR3 is 14 amino acids long. Original data processing: Reference gene primer amplification yielded estimated nucleated cell counts. Libraries were prepared by immunoSEQ multiplex PCR; TCRdb keeps only in-frame clonotypes and omits some of them. That table is the source of V, J and clone size, and D and trimming were worked out from the DNA. This sample carries a few hundred thousand clones, 80% to 90% of them seen once, and the ten largest clones take almost 2%.

The J gene is TRBJ1-5, the V gene TRBV7-9; a weak D match, TRBD1 (5 bases). The receptor's source is a man aged 25 to 40 with active or convalescent COVID-19. Sequencing used peripheral blood. CDR3 nucleotide sequence: TGTGCCAGCAGCTTAGAACAGGGCAATCAGCCCCAGCATTTT. Its translation: CASSLEQGNQPQHF. The full variable domain, its missing parts supplied by reference TRBV7-9 and TRBJ1-5, is DTGVSQNPRHKITKRGQNVTFRCDPISEHNRLYWYRQTLGQGPEFLTYFQNEAQLEKSRLLSDRFSAERPKGSFSTLEIQRTEQGDSAMYLCASSLEQGNQPQHFGDGTRLSIL.